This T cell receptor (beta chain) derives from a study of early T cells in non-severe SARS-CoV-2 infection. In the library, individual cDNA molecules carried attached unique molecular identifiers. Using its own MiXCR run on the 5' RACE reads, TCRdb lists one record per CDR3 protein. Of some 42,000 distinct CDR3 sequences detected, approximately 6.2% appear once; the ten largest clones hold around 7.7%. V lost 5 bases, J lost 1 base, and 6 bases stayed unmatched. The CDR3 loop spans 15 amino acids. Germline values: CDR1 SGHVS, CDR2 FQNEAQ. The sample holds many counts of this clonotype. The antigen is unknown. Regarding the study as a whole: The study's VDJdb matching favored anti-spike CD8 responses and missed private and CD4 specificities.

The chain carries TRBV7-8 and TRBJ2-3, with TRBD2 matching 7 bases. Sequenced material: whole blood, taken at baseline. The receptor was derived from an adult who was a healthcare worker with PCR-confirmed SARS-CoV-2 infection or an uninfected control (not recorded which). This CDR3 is CASSLWGGGTDTQYF. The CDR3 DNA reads TGTGCCAGCAGCCTCTGGGGGGGTGGCACAGATACGCAGTATTTT. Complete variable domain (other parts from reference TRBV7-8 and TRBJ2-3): GAGVSQSPRYKVAKRGQDVALRCDPISGHVSLFWYQQALGQGPEFLTYFQNEAQLDKSGLPSDRFFAERPEGSVSTLKIQRTQQEDSAVYLCASSLWGGGTDTQYFGPGTRLTVL.